The TCR beta chain described here comes from a study of tumor-infiltrating lymphocytes in primary liver carcinoma (dated by TCRdb to about 2017). For the wider study: Of the five patients, three men and two women aged 30 to 69 years, four had hepatocellular carcinoma and one had combined HCC and intrahepatic cholangiocarcinoma. The tumors of the five patients were staged as T1-T3 N0M0, with maximum diameters ranging from about 4 to 10 cm. Roughly 3.5 to 7.5 million productive TCRbeta reads were obtained per sample, and no significant difference in read depth was found between tissue types. Across five regions of each liver tumor, along with adjacent normal tissue and blood, the study brought together TCRbeta repertoire sequencing, expression microarrays and whole-exome sequencing. TCRbeta repertoire sequencing covered roughly 35 specimens from 5 patients: 25 or so tumor regions, 5 adjacent noncancerous liver tissues and 5 peripheral blood samples. To link TCRbeta repertoire diversity to the local molecular phenotype, the approximately 25 tumor region samples were profiled with Agilent mRNA microarrays. Technical replicate repertoires showed high reproducibility, with mean shared-clone rates roughly 0.87 and correlation coefficients above 0.95.

For this chain, trimming is 4 bases at the V end and 2 bases at the J end, and the number of junction bases without a gene match is 5. The CDR3 numbers 15 residues from cysteine through phenylalanine. CDR3 DNA only is kept here, 45 bases in frame from base 1. From a lookup of the germline V gene, CDR1 and CDR2 are SGHTA and FQGNSA. What the authors observed across the whole study: Bulk unsorted samples precluded comparing CD4+ and CD8+ T cell repertoires. Only a few patients were included in the study, and the authors note that the findings should be validated in a larger study. The top 250 clones made up a significantly larger repertoire fraction in tumors than in blood (p = 0.039). Only the TCR beta chain was sequenced, so true repertoire diversity is likely underestimated because unpaired alpha chains were not captured. Repertoire overlap was higher between tumor regions (mean approximately 36%) than tumor-adjacent (approximately 17%) or tumor-blood (14%) pairs, consistent with antigen-driven expansion. Only about 7-25% of top clones were found in all five regions of a tumor, suggesting spatial heterogeneity of tumor-infiltrating T cells.

Without any cell sorting, total RNA and DNA were extracted together from around 20-30 mg of bulk tissue using the AllPrep DNA/RNA mini kit. Between late 2015 and 2016, 5 or 6 patients in China with histopathologically diagnosed primary liver carcinoma had their tumors surgically resected. At the time of sampling, the patients had chronic HBV infection and had not received any treatment. Five spatially separated regions were sampled from each tumor: the superior, inferior, left-lateral and right-lateral poles, plus the tumor centre. Histology showed that every tumor sample contained more than 80% viable tumor cells. Fresh tumor and adjacent tissue pieces were bisected, with one half stored in RNAlater at -80 degrees C and the other half sent for histology. TCRbeta-specific cDNA was reverse-transcribed from about 520 ng total RNA using a constant-region primer and ProtoScript II reverse transcriptase. Construction of the TCRbeta libraries relied on three nested rounds of multiplex PCR, following a slightly modified ARM-PCR procedure. Multiplex TRBV1-TRBV30 forward primers and a Cbeta reverse primer were used in the first two PCR rounds, each of which was run for roughly 9 cycles. Sample barcodes and Illumina adapters were added in a final 25-cycle PCR with Deep VentR polymerase. Before sequencing, amplicons between 200 and 500 bp were purified from gel using a QIAquick gel extraction kit. TCRbeta amplicons were sequenced on an Illumina HiSeq 2500 with 250-bp paired-end reads. On the authors' methods: To recover full CDR3 sequences, reads were quality-trimmed using Trimmomatic v0.33 and paired reads were then merged using FLASH v1.2.11. V, D and J germline segments were assigned to the rearranged TCRbeta sequences by MiGEC v1.2.1b. Clonotype statistics and Shannon-Wiener diversity indices were computed with VDJtools v1.0.0. Except for diversity analysis, only the 250 most abundant clonotypes of each sample were used in subsequent analyses to reduce sampling bias. TCRdb reran the public reads through fastp at Q25 and MiXCR, keeping productive beta chains. Every entry covers one CDR3 protein and lists the most common genes and DNA from its rows. TCRdb's processing, not the study's, gives the V and J calls here. The sample yields about 33,000 distinct CDR3 sequences; over 65% were counted once. The ten largest clones represent 36% of the sample.

Of note for this clonotype: Its binding antigen is unknown. This clone may be a read error of a much larger clone one base away.

Here the chain combines TRBV7-2 and TRBJ2-5, with 9 bases aligning to TRBD2. The source material was liver tumor tissue from sampling region 5. Reading the label with the study, this specimen's cell subset or site is: tumor region T5, tumor centre. This TCR derives from a man aged 40-50 years with primary liver carcinoma and hepatitis B virus infection. The CDR3 corresponds to CASSSSSGEQETQYF. DNA sequence: TGTGCCAGCAGCTCATCTAGCGGGGAGCAAGAGACCCAGTACTTC.